A single sample is the source of the 12 T cell receptor beta chains below, sequenced in a study of blood T cell repertoires in COVID-19. Libraries were prepared by immunoSEQ multiplex PCR; TCRdb keeps only in-frame clonotypes and omits some of them. The table lists 45,000 to 65,000 clones, nearly 80% of them singletons. The sequencing sample was made of peripheral blood. These TCRs come from a human donor in a cohort sampled during active COVID-19.

The gene calls are TRBV5-5 and TRBJ1-1; a weak D match, TRBD1 (5 bases). Trimming shortened V by 0 bases and J by 5 bases, and 14 bases separated the two germline ends. This CDR3 has 15 amino acids. CDR1 SGHKS and CDR2 YYEKEE come from the germline V gene (reference sequence). Written as DNA, the CDR3 is TGTGCCAGCAGCTTGGTTGGGGGGTTGTGGACTGAAGCTTTCTTT. Amino acids: CASSLVGGLWTEAFF.

The V gene is TRBV5-1, the J gene TRBJ1-1, with D possibly being TRBD1 (6 bases). Between the trimmed V and J ends, which lost 4 bases and 0 bases, there was a span of 10 bases. This CDR3 has 14 residues. The germline V gene has CDR1 SGHRS and CDR2 YFSETQ. CDR3 DNA: TGCGCCAGCAGCCCTCGGGACATGAACACTGAAGCTTTCTTT. It translates to CASSPRDMNTEAFF.

This chain connects TRBV28 to TRBJ1-2; 7 bases line up with TRBD1. The germline V gene has CDR1 MDHEN and CDR2 SYDVKM. CDR3 length: 15 amino acids. Trimming at V came to 7 bases and at J to 4 bases, leaving 12 bases not matched to a gene. CDR3 sequence reads: CASKKNRGLLYGYTF. In DNA, the CDR3 is TGTGCCAGCAAGAAAAACAGGGGTTTACTCTATGGCTACACCTTC.

A single count supports this clone. The chain recombines TRBV5-5 with TRBJ2-7, with 8 bases matching TRBD2. This CDR3 has 12 residues. CDR1 is SGHKS and CDR2 is YYEKEE in the germline V gene (reference sequence). Germline trimming cut 4 bases from V and 6 bases from J; bases unmatched to any gene: 3. The CDR3 DNA follows: TGTGCCAGCAGCCTGGCGGGGGGCGAGCAGTACTTC. It yields the protein CASSLAGGEQYF. The full variable domain, completed using reference TRBV5-5 and TRBJ2-7, is DAGVTQSPTHLIKTRGQQVTLRCSPISGHKSVSWYQQVLGQGPQFIFQYYEKEERGRGNFPDRFSARQFPNYSSELNVNALLLGDSALYLCASSLAGGEQYFGPGTRLTVT.

The CDR3 coding sequence is TGTGCCAGCAGCTTGGATTACTCTGGGGCCAACGTCCTGACTTTC. Its protein is CASSLDYSGANVLTF. This rearrangement joins TRBV5-4 to TRBJ2-6; D not certain. V gave up 0 bases and J gave up 0 bases, with 4 bases separating them. CDR3 length: 15 amino acids. CDR1 is SGHNT, CDR2 YYREEE, per germline (reference sequence). Full variable domain (rest looked up from reference TRBV5-4 and TRBJ2-6): ETGVTQSPTHLIKTRGQQVTLRCSSQSGHNTVSWYQQALGQGPQFIFQYYREEENGRGNFPPRFSGLQFPNYSSELNVNALELDDSALYLCASSLDYSGANVLTFGAGSRLTVL.

The rearrangement uses TRBV4-2 and TRBJ1-4, with 7 nucleotides matching TRBD1. CDR1 and CDR2 (germline): LGHNA, YNFKEQ. V shed 4 bases, J shed 8 bases, and the junction held 10 bases outside the gene matches. This CDR3 comprises 15 residues. The CDR3 region has the DNA TGTGCCAGCAGCCCCTCAGGAACAGGGGTCGAAAAACTGTTTTTT. Translation gives CASSPSGTGVEKLFF.

DNA for the CDR3: TGCGCCAGCAGCTTTGTTAGAGCGGGAGGCGGAGAGACCCAGTACTTC. Translated: CASSFVRAGGGETQYF. V usage is TRBV5-1 and J usage is TRBJ2-5; TRBD2 matches at 9 bases. The CDR3 consists of 16 residues. Per the germline V gene, CDR1 is SGHRS and CDR2 is YFSETQ. J gave up 4 bases and V 2 bases, and 9 bases lay outside the gene matches.

Turning to this clone: At one end the junction does not follow the germline gene, possibly because of a read error. The chain has TRBV6-5 and TRBJ1-2; no reliable D call. The germline CDR1 and CDR2 sequences are MNHEY and SVGAGI. This CDR3 contains 13 residues. CDR3 protein: CAGSSTGMGGYTF. Written as DNA, the CDR3 is TGTGCCGGCAGTTCTACGGGTATGGGTGGCTACACCTTC.

This clone was detected only once. The V gene is TRBV2, the J gene TRBJ2-1; 10 bases match TRBD2. J was trimmed by 7 bases and V by 11 bases; bases with no gene match: 8. The CDR3 length is 13 residues. Germline values: CDR1 SNHLY, CDR2 FYNNEI. CDR3 protein: CAGGTSVGNEQFF. CDR3 bases: TGTGCCGGCGGGACTAGCGTTGGGAATGAGCAGTTCTTC.

J is TRBJ2-7 and V is TRBV7-9; D ambiguous. V lost 4 bases and J lost 3, with 10 bases in between. Germline V gives CDR1 SEHNR, CDR2 FQNEAQ (reference sequence). The CDR3 length is 13 residues. Written as DNA, the CDR3 is TGTGCCAGCAGCTCCGTCAGTTACTACGAGCAGTACTTC. Its translation: CASSSVSYYEQYF.

The chain uses TRBV5-6 and TRBJ2-5; D may be TRBD2 (5 bases). This CDR3 contains 14 residues. The ends were cut back, 1 base at V and 4 bases at J, with 11 bases in the middle. Germline V gene lookup returns CDR1 SGHDT and CDR2 YYEEEE. The CDR3 loop reads CASSLFWGVETQYF. The DNA of the CDR3 is TGTGCCAGCAGCTTGTTTTGGGGAGTAGAGACCCAGTACTTC.

The chain carries TRBV4-1 and TRBJ2-1, with D perhaps TRBD2 (6 bases). Between the trimmed V and J ends, which lost 4 bases and 2 bases, there was a span of 18 bases. Germline-derived CDR1 and CDR2 are MGHRA and YSYEKL. CDR3 size: 17 residues. The CDR3: CASSRTPNSGAYNEQFF. The CDR3 DNA follows: TGCGCCAGCAGCCGCACTCCAAATAGCGGAGCCTACAATGAGCAGTTCTTC.